This TCR beta chain was recovered during a study of blood T cell repertoires in COVID-19. Trimming took off 6 bases at V and 1 base at J, with 12 bases between the two ends. The CDR3 spans 14 residues. The V gene's germline CDR1 is LNHDA and CDR2 SQIVND (reference sequence). Using immunoSEQ multiplex PCR, the repertoire was profiled, and TCRdb retains in-frame clones only, with some absent. The sample yields more than 200,000 clones, 84% seen once. The chain combines TRBV19 with TRBJ1-1; possible D gene TRBD1, 6 bases. This TCR was sampled from a man in his 60s who had recovered from COVID-19. Sequencing was done on a sample of PBMCs or T cells enriched from blood (not recorded which). CDR3 nucleotide sequence: TGTGCCAGTAGGGGTGGACAGAAGAACACTGAAGCTTTCTTT. It codes for CASRGGQKNTEAFF.